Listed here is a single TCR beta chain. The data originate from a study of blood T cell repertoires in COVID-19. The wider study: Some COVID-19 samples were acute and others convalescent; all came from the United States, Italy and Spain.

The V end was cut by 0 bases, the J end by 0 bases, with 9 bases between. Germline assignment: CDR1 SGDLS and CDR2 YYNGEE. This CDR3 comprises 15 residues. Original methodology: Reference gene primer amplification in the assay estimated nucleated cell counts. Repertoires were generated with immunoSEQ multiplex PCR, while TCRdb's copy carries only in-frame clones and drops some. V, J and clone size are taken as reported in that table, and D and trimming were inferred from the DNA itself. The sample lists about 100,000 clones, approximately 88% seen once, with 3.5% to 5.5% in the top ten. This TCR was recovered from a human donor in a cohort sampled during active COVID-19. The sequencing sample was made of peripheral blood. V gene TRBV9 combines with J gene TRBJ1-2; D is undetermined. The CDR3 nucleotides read TGTGCCAGCAGCGTAGGTAACAGAGCTAACTATGGCTACACCTTC. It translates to CASSVGNRANYGYTF.